Sequencing of this T cell receptor (beta chain) was carried out in a study of post-analysis software for immune sequencing data. Study findings and constraints: Samples prepared in the same batch strongly co-clustered by F measure. Normalized Chao1 diversity was significantly lower in multiple sclerosis patients than in controls. Five or six TRBV segments were significantly more frequent in patients than in controls. TRBV5-6, TRBV5-1 and TRBV20-1 were among these segments.

As to this clonotype: Its antigen remains unknown.

This CDR3 has 14 residues. Germline V gene data show CDR1 as DFQATT and CDR2 as SNEGSKA (reference sequence). The ends were cut back, 0 bases at V and 1 base at J, with 8 bases in the middle. Presence of unique molecular identifiers characterized the TCR beta cDNA libraries. The source material, about 0.9 to 11 million T cells, gave rise to about 460,000 cDNA molecules. MiXCR was run by TCRdb on the PCR reads, yielding one entry per CDR3 protein. The sample records about 500,000 distinct CDR3 sequences, roughly 46% being singletons. V usage is TRBV20-1 and J usage is TRBJ2-3; D might be TRBD2 (5 bases). This TCR came from a girl under 18 with multiple sclerosis. The sample was blood. The DNA for the CDR3 is TGCAGTGCTAGAGATCTCGGGGGCACAGATACGCAGTATTTT. It yields the protein CSARDLGGTDTQYF.